The 5 T cell receptor beta chains below were found in one sample sequenced in a study of blood T cells in healthy people across ages. Combining a sample-barcoded 5' primer with a J-beta primer mix, a second PCR ran for roughly 7 to 12 cycles. TCRdb passed the 5' RACE reads through MiXCR, listing each CDR3 protein once. The sample includes 550,000 to 800,000 distinct CDR3 sequences, less than 40% seen only once; the top ten take roughly 15%. The sample was blood. The receptors come from a woman older than 75 in good health.

The chain joins TRBV5-1 to TRBJ2-1, with D possibly being TRBD1 (6 bases). V was clipped by 0 bases and J by 3 bases, with 10 bases between them. CDR1 is SGHRS and CDR2 is YFSETQ in the germline V gene. The CDR3 is made up of 15 amino acids. This CDR3 reads CASSLVDRDYNEQFF. The CDR3 DNA sequence: TGCGCCAGCAGCTTGGTGGACAGAGACTACAATGAGCAGTTCTTC.

The chain carries TRBV20-1 and TRBJ2-7; no clear D gene. Trimming stripped 3 bases from V and 0 bases from J, with 9 bases between. The CDR3 loop spans 13 amino acids. CDR1 is DFQATT and CDR2 is SNEGSKA in the germline V gene (reference sequence). The chain's CDR3 is CSASDANSYEQYF. The CDR3 region has the DNA TGCAGTGCTAGTGATGCAAACTCCTACGAGCAGTACTTC.

This chain joins TRBV5-1 and TRBJ2-2; no clear D gene. CDR1 and CDR2 (germline): SGHRS, YFSETQ. The CDR3 totals 15 residues. V was pared by 2 bases and J by 6 bases, with 14 bases between. The CDR3 nucleotides are TGCGCCAGCAGCTTTAAAGGGCCCTCGCCCGGGGAGCTGTTTTTT. It yields the protein CASSFKGPSPGELFF.

Worth noting for this clonotype: A much bigger clone sits one base away, suggesting this may be a read error. The chain employs TRBV20-1 and TRBJ1-2; TRBD1 agrees at 10 bases. Trimming at V came to 3 bases and at J to 4 bases, leaving 8 bases not matched to a gene. Germline CDR1 and CDR2: DFQATT and SNEGSKA (reference sequence). The CDR3 spans 15 residues. This CDR3 is CSASHIGDRGYGYTF. DNA of the CDR3: TGCAGTGCTAGCCATATCGGGGACAGGGGCTATGGCTACACCTTC.

V usage is TRBV20-1 and J usage is TRBJ2-1, with TRBD2 matching over 7 bases. V lost 1 base and J lost 3; bases outside the gene matches: 9. Germline V CDR1 and CDR2: DFQATT, SNEGSKA (reference sequence). The CDR3 runs to 16 residues. The CDR3 nucleotides are TGCAGTGCTAGAGTTGACCTAGCGGAGTACTACAATGAGCAGTTCTTC. Amino acids: CSARVDLAEYYNEQFF.